A single sample is the source of the 29 T cell receptor beta chains below, sequenced in a study of response to subunit inactivated influenza vaccine. TCRdb re-called the RT-PCR reads with MiXCR, one entry per CDR3 protein. The sample yields about 520,000 distinct CDR3 sequences, roughly 7.9% seen once. The source material was PBMCs from blood, sampled approximately 25 months after vaccination. The source is a man between 50 and 75 years old who received an inactivated influenza vaccine.

This clonotype was seen many times. The rearrangement joins TRBV6-2 or TRBV6-3 to TRBJ2-7, with D uncertain. The CDR3 extends over 12 amino acids. The V gene's germline CDR1 is MNHEY and CDR2 SVGEGT. V was shortened by 3 bases and J by 3 bases, with 6 bases between the two germline ends. DNA for the CDR3: TGTGCCAGCAGTTATCTCCGCTACGAGCAGTACTTC. Translation gives CASSYLRYEQYF.

The rearrangement links TRBV27 to TRBJ2-1, with no clear D. Per germline, CDR1 MNHEY and CDR2 SMNVEV (reference sequence). The CDR3 sequence is 12 residues long. Between the trimmed V and J ends, which lost 10 bases and 6 bases, there was a span of 13 bases. The CDR3 nucleotides are TGTGCCACCGGGTTCTCAGGCAATGAGCAGTTCTTC. Translation: CATGFSGNEQFF.

In its sample, this clonotype was seen a few times. The chain recombines TRBV5-4 with TRBJ2-5; D not certain. Looked up from germline, CDR1 is SGHNT and CDR2 is YYREEE (reference sequence). V gave up 4 bases and J gave up 4 bases, with 11 bases separating them. CDR3 size: 13 residues. CDR3 in amino acids: CASSPASGETQYF. The CDR3 DNA reads as TGTGCCAGCAGCCCGGCCTCTGGAGAGACCCAGTACTTC.

The V gene is TRBV7-3, the J gene TRBJ2-3; 10 positions agree with TRBD1. From germline, CDR1 is SGHTA and CDR2 FQGTGA. V shed 5 bases, J shed 3 bases, and the junction held 8 bases outside the gene matches. CDR3 size: 16 residues. CDR3 DNA sequence: TGTGCCAGCAGCCAGAAGACAGGGGGCCTGACAGATACGCAGTATTTT. This gives the protein CASSQKTGGLTDTQYF.

V and J are TRBV28 and TRBJ2-5; possibly TRBD2 for D (6 bases). The CDR3 extends over 15 amino acids. The V end was cut by 6 bases, the J end by 4 bases, with 18 bases between. The V gene's germline CDR1 is MDHEN and CDR2 SYDVKM. The CDR3 region is CASSSPSGVGETQYF. The DNA of the CDR3 is TGTGCCAGCAGCTCCCCCTCGGGGGTGGGAGAGACCCAGTACTTC.

This clonotype was observed a few times. This chain joins TRBV7-8 and TRBJ2-7; TRBD2 aligns across 12 bases. CDR3 size: 16 residues. Trimming at V came to 5 bases and at J to 6 bases, leaving 11 bases not matched to a gene. The germline V gene encodes CDR1 SGHVS and CDR2 FQNEAQ. The CDR3 here is CASSVQTSGRVGEQYF. The CDR3 DNA is TGTGCCAGCAGCGTACAGACTAGCGGGAGAGTAGGCGAGCAGTACTTC.

The genes are TRBV4-3 and TRBJ1-5; 7 bases fit TRBD1. CDR3 length: 16 residues. Germline V gene lookup returns CDR1 LGHNA and CDR2 YSLEER. Trimming removed 0 bases from V and 7 bases from J; junction bases left unmatched: 9. CDR3 nucleotides: TGCGCCAGCAGCCAAGATTTAGGGGGCTGGGGGCAGCCCCAGCATTTT. The encoded protein is CASSQDLGGWGQPQHF.

The chain uses TRBV2 and TRBJ2-1; D perhaps matches TRBD2 (6 bases). Germline V CDR1 and CDR2: SNHLY, FYNNEI. This CDR3 contains 14 residues. V lost 3 bases, J lost 9 bases, and 15 bases lay in between. This CDR3 reads CASSDLPGGGEQFF. The CDR3 DNA is TGTGCCAGCAGTGACCTTCCCGGGGGAGGTGAGCAGTTCTTC.

The chain uses TRBV20-1 and TRBJ2-7; D gene unclear. V was shortened by 3 bases and J by 4 bases, with 13 bases between the two germline ends. The CDR3 has 13 residues. Germline V gene data show CDR1 as DFQATT and CDR2 as SNEGSKA (reference sequence). Written as DNA, the CDR3 is TGCAGTGCTAGTCCCACCGCGGCGTACGAGCAGTACTTC. Protein product: CSASPTAAYEQYF.

In this sample, this clonotype turned up a few times. This rearrangement joins TRBV20-1 to TRBJ1-5; the D is unclear. Germline CDR1 and CDR2: DFQATT and SNEGSKA (reference sequence). The CDR3 sequence is 15 residues long. V was pared by 0 bases and J by 5 bases, with 14 bases between. CDR3 DNA: TGCAGTGCTAGAGAGACGGGAAGGAGCTATCAGCCCCAGCATTTT. It encodes CSARETGRSYQPQHF.

The CDR3 spells CSASGATYNEQFF. CDR3 nucleotides: TGCAGTGCTAGCGGGGCCACCTACAATGAGCAGTTCTTC. This chain joins TRBV20-1 and TRBJ2-1; D might be TRBD1 or TRBD2, each matching 5 bases. This CDR3 has 13 residues. Germline CDR1 is DFQATT and CDR2 is SNEGSKA (reference sequence). The V end was cut by 3 bases, the J end by 2 bases, with 8 bases between.

This clonotype turned up a few times. The chain has TRBV4-3 and TRBJ2-7; 8 bases are shared with TRBD1. The V and J ends lost 4 bases and 7 bases, in that order; junction bases with no gene match: 6. Germline V gene lookup returns CDR1 LGHNA and CDR2 YSLEER. The CDR3 is 13 residues long. The CDR3 is CASSPGGQEEQYF. The CDR3 nucleotides read TGCGCCAGCAGCCCCGGGGGACAGGAAGAGCAGTACTTC.

This clonotype was counted many times. The chain joins TRBV3-1 to TRBJ1-1, with 8 bases lining up with TRBD1. Germline loops: CDR1 LGHDT, CDR2 YNNKEL (reference sequence). The CDR3 runs to 16 residues. With V trimmed by 1 base and J by 0 bases, 4 bases remained unmatched. CDR3 sequence: CASSQAGTGMNTEAFF. The CDR3 bases are TGTGCCAGCAGCCAAGCCGGGACAGGCATGAACACTGAAGCTTTCTTT.

There are a few counts of this clonotype. This rearrangement joins TRBV25-1 to TRBJ2-3, with 12 positions matching TRBD1. V trimming: 1 base; J trimming: 3 bases; junction bases outside the gene matches: 5. The CDR3 is made up of 17 amino acids. Germline-derived CDR1 and CDR2 are MGHDK and SYGVNS. CDR3 residues: CASSELGQGAGTDTQYF. CDR3 coding DNA: TGTGCCAGCAGTGAATTGGGACAGGGGGCTGGGACAGATACGCAGTATTTT.

This clonotype was seen a few times. V is TRBV20-1 and J is TRBJ1-5, with TRBD1 as a possible D gene (6 bases). The CDR3 consists of 13 residues. Trimming pared 6 bases from V and 3 bases from J, leaving 12 bases between. Germline CDR1 is DFQATT and CDR2 is SNEGSKA (reference sequence). CDR3: CSANSGANQPQHF. CDR3 sequence (DNA): TGCAGTGCAAACTCAGGGGCCAATCAGCCCCAGCATTTT.

This clonotype was seen only a few times. CDR3 loop: CSVRTSGRKETQYF. The DNA of the CDR3 is TGCAGCGTCCGTACTAGCGGGAGAAAGGAGACCCAGTACTTC. V is TRBV29-1 and J is TRBJ2-5; 11 nucleotides agree with TRBD2. The length of the CDR3 is 14 residues. With 6 bases clipped from V and 5 bases from J, the junction kept 8 bases outside the gene matches. From germline, CDR1 is SQVTM and CDR2 ANQGSEA.

CDR3 nucleotide sequence: TGTGCCAGCAGCTTTCGAGACAGAGACACCGGGGAGCTGTTTTTT. It codes for CASSFRDRDTGELFF. V is TRBV11-2 and J is TRBJ2-2; TRBD1 is a possible D gene (5 bases). V lost 3 bases to trimming and J lost 3 bases, with 11 bases between them. Germline V CDR1 and CDR2: SGHAT, FQNNGV. The CDR3 covers 15 residues.

This clonotype was seen many times. The chain combines TRBV12-3 or TRBV12-4 with TRBJ2-1; D unresolved. CDR3 length: 13 amino acids. Trimming cost V 2 bases and J 5 bases, with 7 bases left between them. CDR3 residues: CASSLTLDNEQFF. DNA of the CDR3: TGTGCCAGCAGTTTAACCCTGGACAATGAGCAGTTCTTC.

This rearrangement joins TRBV21-1 to TRBJ2-7; TRBD1, the table's D call, was not compared with the DNA. TRBV21-1 is a listed pseudogene. CDR3 length equals 17 residues. DNA for the CDR3: TGTGCCAGCAGCAAATCAACTTTGGGACCAACCCTCTACGAGCAGTACTTC. Protein sequence: CASSKSTLGPTLYEQYF.

This clonotype was observed a handful of times. The rearrangement links TRBV20-1 to TRBJ2-3; tentatively, D is TRBD2 (6 bases). This CDR3 is built from 14 residues. Germline V gives CDR1 DFQATT, CDR2 SNEGSKA (reference sequence). V was pared by 0 bases and J by 7 bases, with 14 bases between. The DNA of the CDR3 is TGCAGTGCTAGAGATCGGGGGAATTTCCATACGCAGTATTTT. Translating gives CSARDRGNFHTQYF.

This clonotype has only a few counts. CDR3 DNA: TGTGCCAGCAGCTTAGCTCTGGACGGACTAAGCGGCTACACCTTC. As protein: CASSLALDGLSGYTF. The V gene is TRBV7-2, the J gene TRBJ1-2; D remains unclear. CDR1 and CDR2 (germline): SGHTA, FQGNSA. Trimming stripped 0 bases from V and 8 bases from J, with 16 bases between. This CDR3 has 15 amino acids.

The chain carries TRBV4-2 and TRBJ1-2; 7 nucleotides align to TRBD1. CDR3 length: 15 amino acids. Germline CDR1 and CDR2: LGHNA and YNFKEQ. Trimming removed 0 bases from V and 3 bases from J; junction bases left unmatched: 4. The CDR3 DNA is TGTGCCAGCAGCCAAGACCAGGGGGTGGACTATGGCTACACCTTC. It encodes CASSQDQGVDYGYTF.

This clonotype showed up many times. The V gene is TRBV3-1, the J gene TRBJ2-7; a weak D match, TRBD2 (6 bases). V lost 5 bases and J lost 7, with 9 bases in between. Germline loops: CDR1 LGHDT, CDR2 YNNKEL (reference sequence). The CDR3 is made up of 11 amino acids. The CDR3 nucleotides read TGTGCCAGCAGCGACGGGGGAGAGCAGTACTTC. It is translated as CASSDGGEQYF.

The genes are TRBV6-2 or TRBV6-3 and TRBJ2-1; D is ambiguous. Germline assignment: CDR1 MNHEY and CDR2 SVGEGT. The CDR3 spans 13 residues. V was shortened by 3 bases and J by 4 bases, with 7 bases between the two germline ends. This CDR3 reads CASSYYRYNEQFF. CDR3 DNA sequence: TGTGCCAGCAGTTATTATCGGTACAATGAGCAGTTCTTC.

Regarding this clonotype: Sequence at one end of the junction differs from germline and may be a read error. The CDR3 region is CAMSESGRAGDKLFF. CDR3 DNA: TGTGCCATGAGTGAGTCCGGCAGGGCTGGAGACAAACTGTTTTTT. V gene TRBV10-3 combines with J gene TRBJ1-4, with D perhaps TRBD1 (5 bases). This CDR3 region has 15 residues. Germline CDR1 reads ENHRY; CDR2 reads SYGVKD.

This clonotype showed up just a few times. V usage is TRBV5-1 and J usage is TRBJ1-6; no firm D call. This CDR3 has 16 residues. CDR1 is SGHRS, CDR2 YFSETQ, per germline. The ends were cut back, 1 base at V and 7 bases at J, with 15 bases in the middle. The chain's CDR3 is CASSLSYDGGNSPLHF. CDR3 sequence (DNA): TGCGCCAGCAGCTTGTCCTACGACGGCGGCAATTCACCCCTCCACTTT. Full variable domain (remainder filled in from reference TRBV5-1 and TRBJ1-6): KAGVTQTPRYLIKTRGQQVTLSCSPISGHRSVSWYQQTPGQGLQFLFEYFSETQRNKGNFPGRFSGRQFSNSRSEMNVSTLELGDSALYLCASSLSYDGGNSPLHFGNGTRLTVT.

This clonotype was detected only a few times. The chain is built from TRBV20-1 and TRBJ2-3; weak D call: TRBD1 (6 bases). The germline CDR1 and CDR2 sequences are DFQATT and SNEGSKA (reference sequence). This CDR3 is 15 amino acids long. V lost 0 bases and J lost 0, with 10 bases in between. As DNA, the CDR3 is TGCAGTGCTAGAGATGGGACACCAAGCACAGATACGCAGTATTTT. Translating it yields CSARDGTPSTDTQYF.

V usage is TRBV5-1 and J usage is TRBJ1-2; TRBD1 matches at 7 bases. The trim removed 2 bases at V and 6 bases at J, leaving 4 bases unmatched. The CDR3 consists of 13 residues. Germline-derived CDR1 and CDR2 are SGHRS and YFSETQ. The CDR3: CASSFHRGDGYTF. The CDR3 DNA is TGCGCCAGCAGCTTTCACAGGGGAGATGGCTACACCTTC.

This clonotype was detected a few times. CDR3 sequence (DNA): TGTGCCAGCAGCCTTAGCGGGGGGTCACACAATGAGCAGTTCTTC. Translating gives CASSLSGGSHNEQFF. The J gene is TRBJ2-1, the V gene TRBV4-2, with TRBD2 matching over 10 bases. The germline V gene encodes CDR1 LGHNA and CDR2 YNFKEQ. CDR3 length: 15 amino acids. The trim removed 4 bases at V and 5 bases at J, leaving 5 bases unmatched.